These 7 T cell receptor beta chains were sequenced from one sample in a study of shared clonotypes between healthy human individuals. Assay used: immunoSEQ multiplex PCR; TCRdb lists only in-frame clones, some missing. The sample yields approximately 980,000 clones, about three quarters seen once. Sequencing was carried out using memory CD4+ T cells sorted from blood. The sample's subset: CD45RA-negative fraction. The origin of the receptors is a man aged 18 to 30 in good health.

The chain couples TRBV19 to TRBJ2-1; 7 bases align to TRBD1. The V gene's germline CDR1 is LNHDA and CDR2 SQIVND (reference sequence). Unmatched junction bases numbered 11, after V lost 4 bases and J lost 11 bases. CDR3 length equals 14 residues. CDR3 loop: CASSKGGTAKKQFF. CDR3 nucleotides: TGTGCCAGTAGTAAGGGTGGGACAGCGAAAAAGCAGTTCTTC.

The chain is built from TRBV6-5 and TRBJ1-1, with TRBD1 as a possible D gene (5 bases). Trimming removed 6 bases from V and 8 bases from J, with 19 bases in between. The CDR3 totals 14 residues. Germline V CDR1 and CDR2: MNHEY, SVGAGI. The CDR3 loop is CASSSGLYNSEAFF. CDR3 coding DNA: TGTGCCAGCAGCTCGGGACTTTACAATTCGGAAGCTTTCTTT.

The CDR3 bases are TGTGCCAGCCTGAGGGCTAGCGGGGGGGCTTGGGAGACCCAGTACTTC. This encodes CASLRASGGAWETQYF. V gene TRBV2 combines with J gene TRBJ2-5; 12 nucleotides match TRBD2. The CDR3 loop spans 16 amino acids. Germline trimming cut 8 bases from V and 5 bases from J; bases unmatched to any gene: 12. Germline V lookup: CDR1 SNHLY, CDR2 FYNNEI.

The table lists this clone with a count of one. V usage is TRBV12-5 and J usage is TRBJ2-7; D unclear. CDR3 length: 15 residues. Germline CDR1 is LGHNT and CDR2 is FRNRAP. V gave up 3 bases and J gave up 3 bases, with 15 bases separating them. The CDR3 DNA follows: TGTGCTAGTGGTTTAGGGCAGGTTGGTCTCTACGAGCAGTACTTC. As protein: CASGLGQVGLYEQYF. Looking up the rest from reference TRBV12-5 and TRBJ2-7 gives the full variable domain: DARVTQTPRHKVTEMGQEVTMRCQPILGHNTVFWYRQTMMQGLELLAYFRNRAPLDDSGMPKDRFSAEMPDATLATLKIQPSEPRDSAVYFCASGLGQVGLYEQYFGPGTRLTVT.

V gene TRBV5-5 combines with J gene TRBJ2-7; D is possibly TRBD1 or TRBD2 (5 bases each). The CDR3 spans 19 residues. Per the germline V gene, CDR1 is SGHKS and CDR2 is YYEKEE (reference sequence). V lost 2 bases and J lost 0, with 24 bases in between. This chain's CDR3 is CASSFPRDGPYKTSYEQYF. In DNA form, the CDR3 reads TGTGCCAGCAGCTTCCCCCGGGACGGCCCTTACAAAACCTCCTACGAGCAGTACTTC.

This clone has a handful of counts. This CDR3 is also generated by other DNA sequences in the sample. CDR3 in DNA: TGTGCCAGCTCACCACCGGGGCAGTCCTACGAGCAGTACTTC. Translation gives CASSPPGQSYEQYF. The chain couples TRBV18 to TRBJ2-7; TRBD1 might be the D (5 bases). Per germline, CDR1 KGHSH and CDR2 LQKENI. V gave up 0 bases and J gave up 1 base, with 7 bases separating them. The CDR3 contains 14 residues.

The chain recombines TRBV2 with TRBJ2-3; D gene ambiguous. This CDR3 spans 13 amino acids. V was cut by 4 bases and J by 6 bases, with 11 bases left in between. Per germline, CDR1 SNHLY and CDR2 FYNNEI. DNA for the CDR3: TGTGCCAGCAGTGTAGCACTCCAGGATACGCAGTATTTT. Protein: CASSVALQDTQYF.